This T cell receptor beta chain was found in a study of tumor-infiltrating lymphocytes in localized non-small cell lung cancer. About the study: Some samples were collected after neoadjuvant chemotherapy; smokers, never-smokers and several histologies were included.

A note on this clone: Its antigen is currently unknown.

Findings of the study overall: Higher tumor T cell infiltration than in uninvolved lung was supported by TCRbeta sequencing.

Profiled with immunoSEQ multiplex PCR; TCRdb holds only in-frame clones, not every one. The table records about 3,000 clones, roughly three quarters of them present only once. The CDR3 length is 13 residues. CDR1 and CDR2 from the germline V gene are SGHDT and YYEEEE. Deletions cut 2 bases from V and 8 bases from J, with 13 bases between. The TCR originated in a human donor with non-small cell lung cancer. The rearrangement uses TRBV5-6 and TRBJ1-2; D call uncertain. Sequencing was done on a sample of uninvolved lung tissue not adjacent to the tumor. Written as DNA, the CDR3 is TGTGCCAGCAGCTTCGGGGAGTTGAGAGGCTACACCTTC. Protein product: CASSFGELRGYTF.